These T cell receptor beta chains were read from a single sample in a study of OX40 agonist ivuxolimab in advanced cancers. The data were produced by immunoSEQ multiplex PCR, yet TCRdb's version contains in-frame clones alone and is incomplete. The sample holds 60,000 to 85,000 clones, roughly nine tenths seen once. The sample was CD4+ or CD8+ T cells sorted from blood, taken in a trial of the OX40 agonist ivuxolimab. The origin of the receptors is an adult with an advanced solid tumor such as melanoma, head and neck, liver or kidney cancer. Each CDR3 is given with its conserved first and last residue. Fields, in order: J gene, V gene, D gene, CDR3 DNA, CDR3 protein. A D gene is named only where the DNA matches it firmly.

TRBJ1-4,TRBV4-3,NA,TGCGCCAGCAGCCAAGATTACTTAAGTACCGAAAAACTGTTTTTT,CASSQDYLSTEKLFF
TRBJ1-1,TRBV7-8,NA,TGTGCCAGCAGCTTAGGAAGGGGGGCCACTGAAGCTTTCTTT,CASSLGRGATEAFF
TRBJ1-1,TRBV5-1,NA,TGCGCCAGCAGCTTGGTTTCAAACACTGAAGCTTTCTTT,CASSLVSNTEAFF
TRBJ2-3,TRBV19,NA,TGTGCCAGTGGGCACGGGGATACGCAGTATTTT,CASGHGDTQYF
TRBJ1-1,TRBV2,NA,TGTGCCAGCAGTGAAATGGGTCTCATGAACACTGAAGCTTTCTTT,CASSEMGLMNTEAFF
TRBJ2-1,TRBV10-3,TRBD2,TGTGCCATCAGTAATTTTTCCGGGACTAGCGGGGGGCCGGGGGTCTTC,CAISNFSGTSGGPGVF
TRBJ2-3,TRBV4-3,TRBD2,TGCGCCAGCGCCGGGACTAGCGGGGGGACAGATACGCAGTATTTT,CASAGTSGGTDTQYF
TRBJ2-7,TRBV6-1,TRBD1,TGTGCCAGCACAAGGACAGGGAACTCCTACGAGCAGTACTTC,CASTRTGNSYEQYF
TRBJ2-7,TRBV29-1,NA,TGCAGCGTTGTCGGAGGGGTGGGGGAGCAGTACTTC,CSVVGGVGEQYF
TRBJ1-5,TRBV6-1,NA,TGTGCCAGCAGTGAAGGCGGTCGGGGGGCCGGGGAGCCCCAGCATTTT,CASSEGGRGAGEPQHF
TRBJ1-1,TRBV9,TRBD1,TGTGCCAGCAGCGTCACAGGGGCAGGTGAAGCTTTCTTT,CASSVTGAGEAFF
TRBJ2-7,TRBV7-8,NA,TGTGCCAGCAGCTTACTACAGGTCGGTCCCTACGAGCAGTACTTC,CASSLLQVGPYEQYF
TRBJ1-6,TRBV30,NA,TGTGCCTGGGGGGGGGCACCCCTCCACTTT,CAWGGAPLHF
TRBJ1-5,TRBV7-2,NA,TGTGCCAGCAGCCTCAACGGGGGGTCAGGGGGCAATCAGCCCCAGCATTTT,CASSLNGGSGGNQPQHF
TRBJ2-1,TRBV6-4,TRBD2,TGTGCCAGCAGCGGACTAGCGGGAGTGGGGGAGCAGTTCTTC,CASSGLAGVGEQFF
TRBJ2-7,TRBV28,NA,TGTGCCAGCAGTTTAGCAGGCCAAAGAGTCCACGAGCAGTACTTC,CASSLAGQRVHEQYF
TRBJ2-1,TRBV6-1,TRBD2,TGTGCCAGCAGTGCCCGGACTAGCGGGGGGGCAAGCTCCTACAATGAGCAGTTCTTC,CASSARTSGGASSYNEQFF
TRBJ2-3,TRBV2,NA,TGTGCCAGCAGTGAAGCTTTGTCGACGCAGTATTTT,CASSEALSTQYF
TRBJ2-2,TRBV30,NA,TGTGCCTGGAGTAAAGGGACCTGGACCGGGGAGCTGTTTTTT,CAWSKGTWTGELFF
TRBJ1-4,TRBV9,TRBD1,TGTGCCAGCAGCGTAGAATGGTCTGGCAGACAGGGACGAGGTGAAAAACTGTTTTTT,CASSVEWSGRQGRGEKLFF
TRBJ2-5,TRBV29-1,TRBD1,TGCAGCGTAGTTATACAGGGGGCCCAAGAGACCCAGTACTTC,CSVVIQGAQETQYF
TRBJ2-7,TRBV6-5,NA,TGTGCCAGCAGTTACGCGTCGATCAGTCCCTACGAGCAGTACTTC,CASSYASISPYEQYF
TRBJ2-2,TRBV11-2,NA,TGTGCCAGCAGCCACGAGGGGGAGCTGTTTTTT,CASSHEGELFF
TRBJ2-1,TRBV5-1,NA,TGCGCCAGCAGCTTCGTACCGGGACAAGCGATTAATGAGCAGTTCTTC,CASSFVPGQAINEQFF
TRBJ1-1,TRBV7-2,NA,TGTGCCAGCAGCTCTCGGGGGGTGGTTCGGACTGAAGCTTTCTTT,CASSSRGVVRTEAFF